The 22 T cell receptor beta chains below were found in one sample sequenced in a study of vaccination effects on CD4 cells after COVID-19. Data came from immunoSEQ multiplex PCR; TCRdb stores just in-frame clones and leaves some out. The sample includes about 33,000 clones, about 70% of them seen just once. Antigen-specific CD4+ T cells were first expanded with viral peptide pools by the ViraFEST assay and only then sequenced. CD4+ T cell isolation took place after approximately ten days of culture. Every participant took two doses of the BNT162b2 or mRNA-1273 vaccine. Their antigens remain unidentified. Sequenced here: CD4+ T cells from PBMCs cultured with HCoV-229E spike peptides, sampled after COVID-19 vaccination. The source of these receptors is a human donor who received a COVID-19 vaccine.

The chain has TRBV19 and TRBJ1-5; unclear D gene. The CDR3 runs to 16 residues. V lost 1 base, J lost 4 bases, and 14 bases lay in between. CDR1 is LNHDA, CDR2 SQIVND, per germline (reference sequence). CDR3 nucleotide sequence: TGTGCCAGTAGTATAGGTTCCATGGGCCTAAATCAGCCCCAGCATTTT. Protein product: CASSIGSMGLNQPQHF.

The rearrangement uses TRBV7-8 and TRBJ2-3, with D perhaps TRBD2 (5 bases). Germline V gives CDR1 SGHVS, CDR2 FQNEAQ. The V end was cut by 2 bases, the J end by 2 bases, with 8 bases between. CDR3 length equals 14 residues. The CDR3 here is CASSLRRTTDTQYF. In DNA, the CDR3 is TGTGCCAGCAGCTTAAGGAGGACCACAGATACGCAGTATTTT. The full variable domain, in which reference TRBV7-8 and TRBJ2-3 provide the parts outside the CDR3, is GAGVSQSPRYKVAKRGQDVALRCDPISGHVSLFWYQQALGQGPEFLTYFQNEAQLDKSGLPSDRFFAERPEGSVSTLKIQRTQQEDSAVYLCASSLRRTTDTQYFGPGTRLTVL.

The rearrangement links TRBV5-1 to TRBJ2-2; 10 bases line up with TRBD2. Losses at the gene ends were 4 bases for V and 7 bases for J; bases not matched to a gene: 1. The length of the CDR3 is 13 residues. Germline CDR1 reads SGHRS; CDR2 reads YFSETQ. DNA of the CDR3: TGCGCCAGCAGCCGACTAGCGGGCGGGGAGCTGTTTTTT. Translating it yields CASSRLAGGELFF.

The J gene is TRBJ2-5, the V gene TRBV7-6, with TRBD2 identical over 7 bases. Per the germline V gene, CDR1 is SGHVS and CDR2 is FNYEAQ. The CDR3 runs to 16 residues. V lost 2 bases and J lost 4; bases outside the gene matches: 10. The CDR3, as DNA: TGTGCCAGCAGCTTATCCGGGCGGGAGTGGCGAGAGACCCAGTACTTC. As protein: CASSLSGREWRETQYF.

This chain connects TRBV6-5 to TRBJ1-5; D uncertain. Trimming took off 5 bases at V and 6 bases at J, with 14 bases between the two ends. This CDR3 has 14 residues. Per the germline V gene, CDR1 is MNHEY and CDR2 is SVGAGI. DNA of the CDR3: TGTGCCAGCAGTCCCGTAACATACACTCAGCCCCAGCATTTT. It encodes CASSPVTYTQPQHF.

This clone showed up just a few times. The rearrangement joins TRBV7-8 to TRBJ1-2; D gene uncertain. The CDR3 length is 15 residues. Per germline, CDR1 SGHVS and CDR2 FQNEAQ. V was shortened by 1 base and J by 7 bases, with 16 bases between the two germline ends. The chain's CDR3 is CASSLGGRYSGGYTF. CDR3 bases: TGTGCCAGCAGCTTAGGAGGGAGGTATTCCGGTGGCTACACCTTC.

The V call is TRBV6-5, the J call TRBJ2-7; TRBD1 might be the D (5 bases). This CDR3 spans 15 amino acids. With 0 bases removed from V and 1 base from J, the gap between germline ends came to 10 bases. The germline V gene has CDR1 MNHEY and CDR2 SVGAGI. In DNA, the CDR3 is TGTGCCAGCAGTTACTCGATAGGGGATTCCTACGAGCAGTACTTC. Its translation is CASSYSIGDSYEQYF.

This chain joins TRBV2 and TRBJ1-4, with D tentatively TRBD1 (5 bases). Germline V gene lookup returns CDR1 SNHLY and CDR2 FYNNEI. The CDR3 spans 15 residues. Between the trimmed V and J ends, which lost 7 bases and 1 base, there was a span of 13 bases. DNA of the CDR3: TGTGCCAGCAATCGGGACTTCCTAACTAATGAAAAACTGTTTTTT. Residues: CASNRDFLTNEKLFF.

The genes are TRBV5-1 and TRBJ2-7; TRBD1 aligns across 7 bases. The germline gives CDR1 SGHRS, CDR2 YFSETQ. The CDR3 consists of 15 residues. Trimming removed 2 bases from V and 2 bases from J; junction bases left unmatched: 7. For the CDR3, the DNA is TGCGCCAGCAGCTTAAGTCGGGACAGAACCTACGAGCAGTACTTC. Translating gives CASSLSRDRTYEQYF. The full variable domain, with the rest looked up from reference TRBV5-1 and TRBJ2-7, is KAGVTQTPRYLIKTRGQQVTLSCSPISGHRSVSWYQQTPGQGLQFLFEYFSETQRNKGNFPGRFSGRQFSNSRSEMNVSTLELGDSALYLCASSLSRDRTYEQYFGPGTRLTVT.

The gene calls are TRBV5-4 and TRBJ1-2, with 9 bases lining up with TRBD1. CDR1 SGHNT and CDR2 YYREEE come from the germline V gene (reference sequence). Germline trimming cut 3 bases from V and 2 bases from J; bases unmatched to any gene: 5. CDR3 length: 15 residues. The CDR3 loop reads CASSSWTGANYGYTF. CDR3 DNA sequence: TGTGCCAGCAGCTCTTGGACAGGGGCCAACTATGGCTACACCTTC.

For the CDR3, the DNA is TGTGCCAGCAGTGTAAACCGGGACAGGTCTAATCAGCCCCAGCATTTT. This gives the protein CASSVNRDRSNQPQHF. The chain has TRBV6-1 and TRBJ1-5; 8 bases fit TRBD1. After removal of 4 bases from V and 4 bases from J, the junction contained 9 bases not matched to a gene. Germline CDR1 and CDR2: MNHNS and SASEGT. The CDR3 is 16 amino acids.

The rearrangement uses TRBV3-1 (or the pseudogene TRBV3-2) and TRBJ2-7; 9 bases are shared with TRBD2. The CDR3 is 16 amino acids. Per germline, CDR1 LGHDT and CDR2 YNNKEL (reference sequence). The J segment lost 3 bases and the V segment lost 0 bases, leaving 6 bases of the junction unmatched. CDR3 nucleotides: TGTGCCAGCAGCCAAGAGCGCCTGCGGGAGGGCTACGAGCAGTACTTC. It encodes CASSQERLREGYEQYF.

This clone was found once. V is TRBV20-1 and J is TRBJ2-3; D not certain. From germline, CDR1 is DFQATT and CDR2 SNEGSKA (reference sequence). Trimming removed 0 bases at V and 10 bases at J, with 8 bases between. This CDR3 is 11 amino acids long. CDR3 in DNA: TGCAGTGCTAGAGAACCAGAAGCGCAGTATTTT. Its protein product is CSAREPEAQYF.

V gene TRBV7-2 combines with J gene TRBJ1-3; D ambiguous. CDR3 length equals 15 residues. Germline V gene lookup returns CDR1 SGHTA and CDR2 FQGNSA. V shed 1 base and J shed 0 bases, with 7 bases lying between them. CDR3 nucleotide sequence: TGTGCCAGCAGCTTAGACACAAACTCTGGAAACACCATATATTTT. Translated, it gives CASSLDTNSGNTIYF. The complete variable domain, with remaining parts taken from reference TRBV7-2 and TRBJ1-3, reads GAGVSQSPSNKVTEKGKDVELRCDPISGHTALYWYRQSLGQGLEFLIYFQGNSAPDKSGLPSDRFSAERTGGSVSTLTIQRTQQEDSAVYLCASSLDTNSGNTIYFGEGSWLTVV.

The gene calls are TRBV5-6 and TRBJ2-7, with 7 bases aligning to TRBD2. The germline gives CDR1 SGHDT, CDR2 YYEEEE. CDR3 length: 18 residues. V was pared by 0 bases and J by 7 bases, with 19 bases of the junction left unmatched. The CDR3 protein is CASSLGLRPGVREYEQYF. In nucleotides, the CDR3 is TGTGCCAGCAGCTTGGGGCTGCGGCCCGGGGTGCGGGAGTATGAGCAGTACTTC.

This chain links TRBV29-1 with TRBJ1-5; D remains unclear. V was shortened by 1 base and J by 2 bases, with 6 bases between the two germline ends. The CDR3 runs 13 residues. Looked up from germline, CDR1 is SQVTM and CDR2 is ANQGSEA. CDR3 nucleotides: TGCAGCGTTGAAGTCGGAGGCAATCAGCCCCAGCATTTT. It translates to CSVEVGGNQPQHF.

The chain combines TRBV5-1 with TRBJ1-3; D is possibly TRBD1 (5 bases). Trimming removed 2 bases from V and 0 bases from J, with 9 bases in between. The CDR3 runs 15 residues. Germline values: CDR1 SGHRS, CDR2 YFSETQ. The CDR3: CASSFGTASGNTIYF. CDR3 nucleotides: TGCGCCAGCAGCTTTGGGACGGCCTCTGGAAACACCATATATTTT.

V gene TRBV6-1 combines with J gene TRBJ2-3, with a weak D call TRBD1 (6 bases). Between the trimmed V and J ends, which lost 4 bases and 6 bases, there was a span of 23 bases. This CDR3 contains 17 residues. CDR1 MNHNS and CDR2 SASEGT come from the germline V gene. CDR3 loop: CASSANRVNQGSDTQYF. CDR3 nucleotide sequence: TGTGCCAGCAGTGCAAACAGGGTAAATCAAGGTTCCGATACGCAGTATTTT.

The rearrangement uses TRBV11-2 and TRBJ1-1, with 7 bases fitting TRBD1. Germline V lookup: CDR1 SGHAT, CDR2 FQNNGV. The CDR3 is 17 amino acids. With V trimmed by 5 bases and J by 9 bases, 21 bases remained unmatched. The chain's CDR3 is CASSLPLGLGTERQAFF. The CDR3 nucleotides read TGTGCCAGCAGCCTCCCCTTGGGTCTCGGGACAGAGAGGCAAGCTTTCTTT.

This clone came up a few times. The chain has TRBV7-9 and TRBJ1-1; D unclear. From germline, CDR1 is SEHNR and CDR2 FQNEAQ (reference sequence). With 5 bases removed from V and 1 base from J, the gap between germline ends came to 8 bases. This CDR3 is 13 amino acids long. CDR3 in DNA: TGTGCCAGCAGCAGTACAGAGAACACTGAAGCTTTCTTT. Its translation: CASSSTENTEAFF.

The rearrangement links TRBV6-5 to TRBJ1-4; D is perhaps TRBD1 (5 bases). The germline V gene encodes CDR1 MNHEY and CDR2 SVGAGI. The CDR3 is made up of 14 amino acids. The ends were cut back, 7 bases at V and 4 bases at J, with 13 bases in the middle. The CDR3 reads CASKTGGFNEKLFF. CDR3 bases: TGTGCCAGCAAGACCGGGGGATTTAATGAAAAACTGTTTTTT.

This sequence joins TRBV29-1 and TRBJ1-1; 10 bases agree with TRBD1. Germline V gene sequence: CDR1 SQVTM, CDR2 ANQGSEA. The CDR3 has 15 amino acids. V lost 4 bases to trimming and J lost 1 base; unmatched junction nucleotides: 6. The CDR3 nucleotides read TGCAGCGTTGGAATGACAGGGGGCAGGAACACTGAAGCTTTCTTT. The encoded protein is CSVGMTGGRNTEAFF.